Below, one T cell receptor (beta chain) is given with its context. Its matching antigen is unknown. One junction end does not reproduce the germline sequence, and a read error may be involved. The sample is drawn from a study of cytomegalovirus exposure and HLA in healthy donors. PCR primers comprised 60 Vbeta and 13 Jbeta primers. Original handling: Around 12 million of roughly 81 million unique TCR beta chains were shared, per a later count. The assay was immunoSEQ multiplex PCR, and TCRdb's table has in-frame clones only and misses some. V, J and clone size are taken as reported in that table, and D and trimming were inferred from the DNA itself. The sample holds about 170,000 clones, around 80% seen once. CDR1 and CDR2 from the germline V gene are SSHAT and FNYEAQ (reference sequence). The length of the CDR3 is 14 residues. Study-wide findings and caveats: According to reports, the classifier identified cytomegalovirus status with high specificity and sensitivity. In a later analysis, HLA-C alleles had the fewest associated TCRs, DRB1 alleles the most.

Sample: PBMCs. V usage is TRBV7-7 and J usage is TRBJ2-3; TRBD1 matches at 7 bases. This sequence was found in a woman aged 45 to 65 in good health and CMV-seropositive. The CDR3 DNA sequence: TGTGCTAGCAGCCTAGGGACAGCCACAGATACGCAGTATTTT. Protein: CASSLGTATDTQYF. The full variable domain, rest sourced from reference TRBV7-7 and TRBJ2-3, is GAGVSQSPRYKVTKRGQDVTLRCDPISSHATLYWYQQALGQGPEFLTYFNYEAQPDKSGLPSDRFSAERPEGSISTLTIQRTEQRDSAMYRCASSLGTATDTQYFGPGTRLTVL.